One sample yielded the 2 T cell receptor beta chains listed below, sequenced in a study of blood T cell repertoires in COVID-19. This table comes from immunoSEQ multiplex PCR, and its TCRdb copy is limited to in-frame clones, with some not included. The data show 300,000 to 400,000 clones, with roughly 88% seen just once and around 0.91% held by the top ten. The specimen was PBMCs or T cells enriched from blood (not recorded which). The receptors stem from a woman under 40 with acute COVID-19.

This chain connects TRBV12-3 or TRBV12-4 to TRBJ2-1; 9 bases agree with TRBD1. Trimming cost V 1 base and J 13 bases; bases outside gene matches: 2. This CDR3 contains 12 residues. CDR3 residues: CASSLGGQGQFF. For the CDR3, the DNA is TGTGCCAGCAGTTTAGGGGGACAGGGACAGTTCTTC.

The chain combines TRBV7-3 with TRBJ2-7; TRBD2 agrees at 9 bases. The germline V gene has CDR1 SGHTA and CDR2 FQGTGA. J was trimmed by 4 bases and V by 3 bases; bases with no gene match: 10. The CDR3 extends over 16 amino acids. The DNA of the CDR3 is TGTGCCAGCAGCTTGGCGGGGGGGCCCAGCCCTTACGAGCAGTACTTC. Protein: CASSLAGGPSPYEQYF.